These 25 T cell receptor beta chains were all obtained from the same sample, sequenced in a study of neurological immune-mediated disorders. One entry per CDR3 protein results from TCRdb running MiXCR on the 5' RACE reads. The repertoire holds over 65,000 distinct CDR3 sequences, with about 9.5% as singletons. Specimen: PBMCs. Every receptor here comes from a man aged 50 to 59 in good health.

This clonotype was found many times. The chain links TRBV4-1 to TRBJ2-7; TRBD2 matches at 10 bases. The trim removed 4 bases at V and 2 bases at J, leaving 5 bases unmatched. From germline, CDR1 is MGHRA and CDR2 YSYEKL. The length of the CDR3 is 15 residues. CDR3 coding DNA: TGCGCCAGCAGCCCCCGGACTAGCGGTCCCTACGAGCAGTACTTC. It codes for CASSPRTSGPYEQYF.

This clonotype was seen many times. This CDR3 reads CASSAHRLGTGELFF. DNA for the CDR3: TGTGCCAGCAGTGCCCACAGACTAGGCACCGGGGAGCTGTTTTTT. The chain joins TRBV25-1 to TRBJ2-2, with D perhaps TRBD2 (6 bases). Trimming removed 4 bases at V and 4 bases at J, with 13 bases between. This CDR3 has 15 residues. Per the germline V gene, CDR1 is MGHDK and CDR2 is SYGVNS.

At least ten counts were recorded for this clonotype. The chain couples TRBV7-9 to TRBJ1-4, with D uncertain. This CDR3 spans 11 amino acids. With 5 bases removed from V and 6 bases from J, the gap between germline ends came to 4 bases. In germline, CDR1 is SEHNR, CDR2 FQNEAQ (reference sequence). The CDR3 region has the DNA TGTGCCAGCAGCGGTGATGAAAAACTGTTTTTT. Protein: CASSGDEKLFF.

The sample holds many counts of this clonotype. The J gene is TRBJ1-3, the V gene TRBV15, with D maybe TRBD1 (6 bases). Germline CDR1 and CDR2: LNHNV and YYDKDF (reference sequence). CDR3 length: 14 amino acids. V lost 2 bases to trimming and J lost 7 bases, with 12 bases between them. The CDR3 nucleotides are TGTGCCACCAGCAGACCTTCAACAGGGAACACCATATATTTT. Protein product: CATSRPSTGNTIYF.

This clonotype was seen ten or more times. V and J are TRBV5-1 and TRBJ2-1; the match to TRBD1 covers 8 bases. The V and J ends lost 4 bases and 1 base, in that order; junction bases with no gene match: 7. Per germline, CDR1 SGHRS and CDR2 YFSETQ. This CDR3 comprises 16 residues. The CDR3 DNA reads TGCGCCAGCAGCGACCGAACAGGGGGGTCCTACAATGAGCAGTTCTTC. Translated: CASSDRTGGSYNEQFF.

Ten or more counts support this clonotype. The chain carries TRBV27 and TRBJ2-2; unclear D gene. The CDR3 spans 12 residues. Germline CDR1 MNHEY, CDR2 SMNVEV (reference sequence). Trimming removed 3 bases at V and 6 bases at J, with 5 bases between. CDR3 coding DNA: TGTGCCAGCAGTTTCGAGGCCGGGGAGCTGTTTTTT. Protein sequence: CASSFEAGELFF.

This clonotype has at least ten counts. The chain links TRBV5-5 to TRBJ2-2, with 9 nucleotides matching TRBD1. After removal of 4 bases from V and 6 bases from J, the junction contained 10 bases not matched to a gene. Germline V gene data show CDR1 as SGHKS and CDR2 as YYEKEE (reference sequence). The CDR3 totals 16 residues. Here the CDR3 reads CASSAVGTGRAGELFF. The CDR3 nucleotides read TGTGCCAGCAGCGCGGTGGGGACAGGGAGAGCCGGGGAGCTGTTTTTT.

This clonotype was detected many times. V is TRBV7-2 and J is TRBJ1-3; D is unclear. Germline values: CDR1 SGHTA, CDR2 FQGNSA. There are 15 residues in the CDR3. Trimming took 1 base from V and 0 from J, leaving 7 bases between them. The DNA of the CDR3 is TGTGCCAGCAGCTTAGACTCGGGCTCTGGAAACACCATATATTTT. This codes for CASSLDSGSGNTIYF.

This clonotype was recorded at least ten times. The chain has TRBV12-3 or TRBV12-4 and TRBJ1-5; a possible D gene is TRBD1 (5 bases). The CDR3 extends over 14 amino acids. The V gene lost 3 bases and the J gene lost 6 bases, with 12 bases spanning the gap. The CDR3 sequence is CASSLGGIGQPQHF. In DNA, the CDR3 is TGTGCCAGCAGTTTGGGGGGGATTGGTCAGCCCCAGCATTTT.

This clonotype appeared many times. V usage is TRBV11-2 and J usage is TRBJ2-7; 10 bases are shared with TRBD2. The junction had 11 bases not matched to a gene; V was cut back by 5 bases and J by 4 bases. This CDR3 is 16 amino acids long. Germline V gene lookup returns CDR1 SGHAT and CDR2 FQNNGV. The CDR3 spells CASSTTGTSVSYEQYF. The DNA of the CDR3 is TGTGCCAGCAGCACAACCGGGACTAGCGTTTCTTACGAGCAGTACTTC.

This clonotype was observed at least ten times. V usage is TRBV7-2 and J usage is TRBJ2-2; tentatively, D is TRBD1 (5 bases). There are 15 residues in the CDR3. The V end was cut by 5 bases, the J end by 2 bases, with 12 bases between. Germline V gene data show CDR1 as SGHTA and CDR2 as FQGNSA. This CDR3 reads CASSQGFFNTGELFF. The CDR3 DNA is TGTGCCAGCAGCCAGGGATTTTTTAACACCGGGGAGCTGTTTTTT.

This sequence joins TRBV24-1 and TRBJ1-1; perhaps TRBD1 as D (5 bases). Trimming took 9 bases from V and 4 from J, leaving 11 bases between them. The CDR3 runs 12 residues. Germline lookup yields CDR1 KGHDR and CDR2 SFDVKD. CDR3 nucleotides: TGTGCCACCTCAGGGTTTGGCACTGAAGCTTTCTTT. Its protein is CATSGFGTEAFF.

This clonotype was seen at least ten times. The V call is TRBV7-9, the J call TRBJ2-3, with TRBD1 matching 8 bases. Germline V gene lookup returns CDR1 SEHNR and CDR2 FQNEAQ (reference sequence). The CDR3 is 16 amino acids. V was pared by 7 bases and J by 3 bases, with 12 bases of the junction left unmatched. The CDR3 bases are TGTGCCAGCACCCGGGACAGGCTCACTCCTACAGATACGCAGTATTTT. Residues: CASTRDRLTPTDTQYF.

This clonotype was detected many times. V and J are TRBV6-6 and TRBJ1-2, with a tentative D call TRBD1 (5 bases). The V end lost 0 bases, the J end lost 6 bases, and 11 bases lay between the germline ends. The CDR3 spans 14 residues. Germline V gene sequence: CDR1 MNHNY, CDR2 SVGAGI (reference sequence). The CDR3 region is CASSYSGEGDGYTF. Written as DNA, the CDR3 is TGTGCCAGCAGTTACTCTGGGGAAGGGGATGGCTACACCTTC.

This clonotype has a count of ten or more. CDR3 DNA: TGTGCCAGCAGCGATGGGATCCCCTACAATGAGCAGTTCTTC. Its protein product is CASSDGIPYNEQFF. The rearrangement joins TRBV9 to TRBJ2-1; D call uncertain. From germline, CDR1 is SGDLS and CDR2 YYNGEE. The CDR3 has 14 residues. The V end lost 3 bases, the J end lost 2 bases, and 9 bases lay between the germline ends.

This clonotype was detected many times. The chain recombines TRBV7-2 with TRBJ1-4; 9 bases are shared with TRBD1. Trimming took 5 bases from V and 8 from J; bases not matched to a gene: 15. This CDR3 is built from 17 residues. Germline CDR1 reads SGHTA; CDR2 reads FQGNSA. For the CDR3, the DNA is TGTGCCAGCAGCCCAGGACAGGGGTCGGGGTTTAGGGAAAAACTGTTTTTT. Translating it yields CASSPGQGSGFREKLFF.

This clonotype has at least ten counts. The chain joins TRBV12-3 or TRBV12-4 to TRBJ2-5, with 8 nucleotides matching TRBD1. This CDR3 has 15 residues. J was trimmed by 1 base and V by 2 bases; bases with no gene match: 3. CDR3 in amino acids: CASSLFGTGQETQYF. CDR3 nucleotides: TGTGCCAGCAGTTTATTCGGGACAGGCCAAGAGACCCAGTACTTC.

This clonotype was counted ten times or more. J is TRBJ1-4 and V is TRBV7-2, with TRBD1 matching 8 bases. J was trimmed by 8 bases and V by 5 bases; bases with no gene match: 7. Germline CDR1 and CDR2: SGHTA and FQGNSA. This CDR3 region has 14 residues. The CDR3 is CASSPGQGREKLFF. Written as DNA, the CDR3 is TGTGCCAGCAGCCCCGGACAGGGTCGGGAAAAACTGTTTTTT.

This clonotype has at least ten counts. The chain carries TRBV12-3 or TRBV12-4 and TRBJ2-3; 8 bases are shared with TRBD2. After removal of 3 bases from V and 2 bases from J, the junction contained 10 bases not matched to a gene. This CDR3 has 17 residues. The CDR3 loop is CASSLRASGPVTDTQYF. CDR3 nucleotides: TGTGCCAGCAGTTTGAGGGCTAGCGGGCCGGTCACAGATACGCAGTATTTT.

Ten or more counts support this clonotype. The CDR3 bases are TGTGCCAGCCGAGCGGGGGAACTCACAGATACGCAGTATTTT. This sequence encodes CASRAGELTDTQYF. J is TRBJ2-3 and V is TRBV9, with 8 bases identical to TRBD2. Trimming at V came to 7 bases and at J to 2 bases, leaving 6 bases not matched to a gene. This CDR3 is built from 14 residues. Germline-derived CDR1 and CDR2 are SGDLS and YYNGEE.

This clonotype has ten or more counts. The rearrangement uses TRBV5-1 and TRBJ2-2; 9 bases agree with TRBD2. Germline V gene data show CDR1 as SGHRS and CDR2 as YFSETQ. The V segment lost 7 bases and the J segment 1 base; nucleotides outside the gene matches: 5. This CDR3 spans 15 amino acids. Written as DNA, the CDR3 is TGCGCCAGCCGCCCACTAGCGGGGAACACCGGGGAGCTGTTTTTT. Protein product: CASRPLAGNTGELFF.

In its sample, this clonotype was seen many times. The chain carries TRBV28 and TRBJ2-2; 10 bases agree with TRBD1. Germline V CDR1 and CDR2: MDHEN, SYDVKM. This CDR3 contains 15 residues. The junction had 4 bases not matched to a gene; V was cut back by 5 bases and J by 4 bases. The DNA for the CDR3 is TGTGCCAGCAGTCCCGGGACAGGGGTCACCGGGGAGCTGTTTTTT. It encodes CASSPGTGVTGELFF.

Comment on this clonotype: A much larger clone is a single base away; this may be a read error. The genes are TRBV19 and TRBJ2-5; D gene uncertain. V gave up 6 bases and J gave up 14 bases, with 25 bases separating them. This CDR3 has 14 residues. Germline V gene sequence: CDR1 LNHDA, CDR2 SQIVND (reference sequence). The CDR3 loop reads CASRPQGTVWRYYF. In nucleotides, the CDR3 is TGTGCCAGTAGACCCCAAGGAACCGTGTGGCGATATTACTTC.

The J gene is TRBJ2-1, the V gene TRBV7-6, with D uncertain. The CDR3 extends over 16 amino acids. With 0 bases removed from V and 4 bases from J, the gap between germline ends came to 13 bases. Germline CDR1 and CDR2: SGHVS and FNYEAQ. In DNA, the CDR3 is TGTGCCAGCAGCTTAGCGTCACCGAAATTTTACAATGAGCAGTTCTTC. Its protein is CASSLASPKFYNEQFF.

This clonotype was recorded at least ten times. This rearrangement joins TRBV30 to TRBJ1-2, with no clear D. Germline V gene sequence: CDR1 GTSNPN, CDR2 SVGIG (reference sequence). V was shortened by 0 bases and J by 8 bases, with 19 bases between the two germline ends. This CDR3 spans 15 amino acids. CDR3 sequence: CAWSVRGGSSRGYTF. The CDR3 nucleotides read TGTGCCTGGAGTGTACGGGGAGGCTCCAGTCGAGGCTACACCTTC.